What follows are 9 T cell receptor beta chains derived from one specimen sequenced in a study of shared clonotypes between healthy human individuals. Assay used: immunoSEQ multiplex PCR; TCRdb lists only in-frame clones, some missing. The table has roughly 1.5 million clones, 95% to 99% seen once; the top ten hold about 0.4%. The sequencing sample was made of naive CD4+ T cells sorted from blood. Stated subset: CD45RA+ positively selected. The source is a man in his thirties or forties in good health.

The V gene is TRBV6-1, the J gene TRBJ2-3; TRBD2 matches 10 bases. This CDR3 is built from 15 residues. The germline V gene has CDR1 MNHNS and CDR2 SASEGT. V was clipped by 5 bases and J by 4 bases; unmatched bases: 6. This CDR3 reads CASSPLAGGADTQYF. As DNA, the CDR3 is TGTGCCAGCAGTCCTTTAGCGGGAGGAGCAGATACGCAGTATTTT.

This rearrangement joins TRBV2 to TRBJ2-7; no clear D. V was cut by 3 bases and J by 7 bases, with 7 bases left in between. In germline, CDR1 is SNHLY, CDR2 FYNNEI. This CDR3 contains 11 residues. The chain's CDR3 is CASSDHGEQYF. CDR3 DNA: TGTGCCAGCAGTGACCACGGGGAGCAGTACTTC.

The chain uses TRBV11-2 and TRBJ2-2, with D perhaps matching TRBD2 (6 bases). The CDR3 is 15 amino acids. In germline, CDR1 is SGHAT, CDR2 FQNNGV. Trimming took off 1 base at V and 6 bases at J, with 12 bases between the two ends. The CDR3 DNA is TGTGCCAGCAGCTTAGTTGCGGGAAAAGCCGGGGAGCTGTTTTTT. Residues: CASSLVAGKAGELFF.

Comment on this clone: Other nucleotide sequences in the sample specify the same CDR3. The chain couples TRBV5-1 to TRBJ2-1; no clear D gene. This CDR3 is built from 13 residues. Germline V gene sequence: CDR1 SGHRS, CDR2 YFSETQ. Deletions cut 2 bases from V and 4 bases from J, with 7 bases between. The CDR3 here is CASSFDRYNEQFF. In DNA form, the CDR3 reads TGCGCCAGCAGCTTCGACCGGTACAATGAGCAGTTCTTC. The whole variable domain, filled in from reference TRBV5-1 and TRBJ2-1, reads KAGVTQTPRYLIKTRGQQVTLSCSPISGHRSVSWYQQTPGQGLQFLFEYFSETQRNKGNFPGRFSGRQFSNSRSEMNVSTLELGDSALYLCASSFDRYNEQFFGPGTRLTVL.

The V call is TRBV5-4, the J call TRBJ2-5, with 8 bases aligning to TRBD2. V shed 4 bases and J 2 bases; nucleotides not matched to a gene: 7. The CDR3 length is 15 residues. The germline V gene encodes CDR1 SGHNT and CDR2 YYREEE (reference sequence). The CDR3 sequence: CASSPGGVGQETQYF. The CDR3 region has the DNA TGTGCCAGCAGCCCCGGGGGGGTCGGGCAAGAGACCCAGTACTTC.

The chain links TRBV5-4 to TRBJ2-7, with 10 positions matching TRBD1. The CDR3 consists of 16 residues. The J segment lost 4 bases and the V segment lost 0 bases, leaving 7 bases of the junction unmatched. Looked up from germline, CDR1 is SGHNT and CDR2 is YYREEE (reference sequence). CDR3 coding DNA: TGTGCCAGCAGCTTGGGACCAGACAGGGGGCCGTACGAGCAGTACTTC. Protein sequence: CASSLGPDRGPYEQYF. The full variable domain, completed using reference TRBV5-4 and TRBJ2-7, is ETGVTQSPTHLIKTRGQQVTLRCSSQSGHNTVSWYQQALGQGPQFIFQYYREEENGRGNFPPRFSGLQFPNYSSELNVNALELDDSALYLCASSLGPDRGPYEQYFGPGTRLTVT.

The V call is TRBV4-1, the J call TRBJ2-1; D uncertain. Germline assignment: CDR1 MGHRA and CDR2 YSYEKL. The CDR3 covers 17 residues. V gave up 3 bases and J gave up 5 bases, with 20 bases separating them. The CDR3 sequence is CASSQPTGQLGNNEQFF. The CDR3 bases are TGCGCCAGCAGCCAGCCGACCGGGCAACTTGGAAACAATGAGCAGTTCTTC.

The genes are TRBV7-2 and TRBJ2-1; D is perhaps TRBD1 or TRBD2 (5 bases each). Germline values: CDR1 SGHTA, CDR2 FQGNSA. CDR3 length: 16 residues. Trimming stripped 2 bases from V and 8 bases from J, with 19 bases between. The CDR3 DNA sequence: TGTGCCAGCAGCTTATCGGGACCAGGTCCCACCGATGAGCAGTTCTTC. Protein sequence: CASSLSGPGPTDEQFF.

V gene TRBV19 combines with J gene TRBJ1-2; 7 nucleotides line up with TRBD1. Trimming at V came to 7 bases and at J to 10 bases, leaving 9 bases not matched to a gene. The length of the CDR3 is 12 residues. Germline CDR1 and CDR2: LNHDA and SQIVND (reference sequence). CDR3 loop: CASTPRQGDYTF. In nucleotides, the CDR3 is TGTGCCAGTACCCCCCGACAGGGAGACTACACCTTC.